The T cell receptor (beta chain) described here comes from a study of molecular identifiers for immune sequencing clone quantification. The V and J ends lost 1 base and 3 bases respectively, with 8 bases between them. The CDR3 has 14 residues. This clonotype was seen ten or more times. Listed TCR primers and previously described methods were used for bulk TCR libraries. TCRdb recomputed calls from the PCR reads with MiXCR, one row per CDR3 protein. Here the sample spans about 54,000 distinct CDR3 sequences, roughly 24% being singletons. The sequencing sample was made of naive CD8+ T cells from blood, with Jurkat cell RNA spiked in. Subset here: FACS-sorted CD8+CD4-CCR7+CD45RA+ naive T cells. The chain combines TRBV12-3 or TRBV12-4 with TRBJ2-3; D may be TRBD1 (5 bases). The origin of this receptor is a human donor in good health. Some libraries in this study had Jurkat cell RNA spiked in. The CDR3 region has the DNA TGTGCCAGCAGTTTAGGACAGCCAACAGATACGCAGTATTTT. It specifies CASSLGQPTDTQYF.